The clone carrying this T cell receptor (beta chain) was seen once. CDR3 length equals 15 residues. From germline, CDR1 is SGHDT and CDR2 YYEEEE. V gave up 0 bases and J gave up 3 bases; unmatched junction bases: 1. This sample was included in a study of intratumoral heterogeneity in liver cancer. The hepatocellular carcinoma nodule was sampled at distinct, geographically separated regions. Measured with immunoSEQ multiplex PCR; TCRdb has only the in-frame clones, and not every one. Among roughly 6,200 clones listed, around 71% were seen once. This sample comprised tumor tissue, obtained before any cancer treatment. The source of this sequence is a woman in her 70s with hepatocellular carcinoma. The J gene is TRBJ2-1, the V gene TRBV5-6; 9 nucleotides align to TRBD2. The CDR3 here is CASSLGTSVYNEQFF. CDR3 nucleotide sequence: TGTGCCAGCAGCTTGGGGACTAGCGTCTACAATGAGCAGTTCTTC. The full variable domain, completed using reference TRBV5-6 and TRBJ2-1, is DAGVTQSPTHLIKTRGQQVTLRCSPKSGHDTVSWYQQALGQGPQFIFQYYEEEERQRGNFPDRFSGHQFPNYSSELNVNALLLGDSALYLCASSLGTSVYNEQFFGPGTRLTVL.